These 17 T cell receptor beta chains were all obtained from the same sample, sequenced in a study of T cell responses to AZD1222 COVID-19 vaccine. TCRdb's table, derived via immunoSEQ multiplex PCR, lists solely in-frame clones and lacks some. This sample has approximately 150,000 clones, with 90% to 95% found just once. The sample here was peripheral blood, taken after recovery from COVID-19. These receptor sequences come from an adult who had recovered from COVID-19.

This clone was counted a few times. The genes are TRBV6-6 and TRBJ1-6; perhaps TRBD1 as D (6 bases). The germline V gene encodes CDR1 MNHNY and CDR2 SVGAGI (reference sequence). This CDR3 comprises 18 residues. The germline V and J ends were trimmed by 5 bases and 1 base, with 18 bases remaining between them. CDR3 residues: CASSLTALTGSYNSPLHF. Here the CDR3 DNA reads TGTGCCAGCAGTCTAACAGCGCTTACAGGGTCCTATAATTCACCCCTCCACTTT.

J is TRBJ1-2 and V is TRBV5-1, with 10 bases identical to TRBD1. The CDR3 spans 15 residues. Germline values: CDR1 SGHRS, CDR2 YFSETQ. J was trimmed by 8 bases and V by 1 base; bases with no gene match: 8. In nucleotides, the CDR3 is TGCGCCAGCAGCTTGTCCCATGGGACAGGGGTCGGCTACACCTTC. It encodes CASSLSHGTGVGYTF.

V usage is TRBV5-1 and J usage is TRBJ1-2; 7 bases are a match to TRBD1. After removal of 4 bases from V and 5 bases from J, the junction contained 14 bases not matched to a gene. The CDR3 is made up of 16 amino acids. Germline-derived CDR1 and CDR2 are SGHRS and YFSETQ. The DNA for the CDR3 is TGCGCCAGCAGCGCCGACAGGGAGGCGCGTCTTTATGGCTACACCTTC. It specifies CASSADREARLYGYTF.

V usage is TRBV28 and J usage is TRBJ1-5; tentatively, D is TRBD1 (5 bases). This CDR3 comprises 13 residues. Trimming stripped 9 bases from V and 1 base from J, with 10 bases between. CDR1 is MDHEN, CDR2 SYDVKM, per germline. The CDR3 loop is CASARDSNQPQHF. The DNA for the CDR3 is TGTGCCAGTGCCCGGGACAGCAATCAGCCCCAGCATTTT.

This chain joins TRBV28 and TRBJ1-1; no clear D gene. Germline V gene lookup returns CDR1 MDHEN and CDR2 SYDVKM. V lost 2 bases, J lost 0 bases, and 22 bases lay in between. The CDR3 contains 19 residues. The DNA of the CDR3 is TGTGCCAGCAGTTTACTCCCCATGAAAGCGGAGGGCATGAACACTGAAGCTTTCTTT. This encodes CASSLLPMKAEGMNTEAFF.

The J gene is TRBJ2-1, the V gene TRBV5-1; no firm D call. CDR3 length: 14 residues. Germline lookup yields CDR1 SGHRS and CDR2 YFSETQ. Trimming stripped 4 bases from V and 2 bases from J, with 10 bases between. DNA for the CDR3: TGCGCCAGCAGCCAAACGACACCCTACAATGAGCAGTTCTTC. Residues: CASSQTTPYNEQFF.

The rearrangement joins TRBV5-5 to TRBJ2-3, with 9 bases fitting TRBD2. Germline V gene lookup returns CDR1 SGHKS and CDR2 YYEKEE (reference sequence). With 2 bases clipped from V and 6 bases from J, the junction kept 7 bases outside the gene matches. This CDR3 has 15 amino acids. The CDR3 sequence: CASSFISGSEDTQYF. The CDR3, as DNA: TGTGCCAGCAGCTTTATTAGCGGGAGTGAGGATACGCAGTATTTT.

The V and J genes are TRBV20-1 and TRBJ2-1; D unclear. The CDR3 has 15 residues. CDR1 is DFQATT and CDR2 is SNEGSKA in the germline V gene (reference sequence). Trimming took 3 bases from V and 1 from J, leaving 13 bases between them. CDR3 in amino acids: CSASFRGGSYNEQFF. In DNA form, the CDR3 reads TGCAGTGCTAGTTTCCGCGGCGGTTCCTACAATGAGCAGTTCTTC.

The gene calls are TRBV27 and TRBJ1-6, with TRBD1 identical over 7 bases. CDR1 is MNHEY, CDR2 SMNVEV, per germline (reference sequence). This CDR3 region has 16 residues. The J segment lost 2 bases and the V segment lost 5 bases, leaving 6 bases of the junction unmatched. The CDR3: CASSRTGTAYNSPLHF. CDR3 DNA: TGTGCCAGCAGTCGCACCGGGACAGCCTATAATTCACCCCTCCACTTT.

The rearrangement joins TRBV11-2 to TRBJ2-2; perhaps TRBD1 as D (6 bases). The CDR3 has 15 residues. V lost 0 bases to trimming and J lost 5 bases, with 10 bases between them. Germline CDR1 and CDR2: SGHAT and FQNNGV. CDR3 region: CASSLDPTGTGELFF. The DNA of the CDR3 is TGTGCCAGCAGCTTAGACCCCACAGGGACCGGGGAGCTGTTTTTT.

The chain uses TRBV15 and TRBJ1-5, with a weak D call TRBD1 (6 bases). With 0 bases removed from V and 6 bases from J, the gap between germline ends came to 12 bases. The CDR3 consists of 15 residues. Germline-derived CDR1 and CDR2 are LNHNV and YYDKDF (reference sequence). The CDR3 sequence: CATSRDRGGGQPQHF. For the CDR3, the DNA is TGTGCCACCAGCAGAGATAGGGGGGGAGGTCAGCCCCAGCATTTT.

The genes are TRBV5-1 and TRBJ2-7, with 7 bases lining up with TRBD2. Trimming cost V 7 bases and J 5 bases; bases outside gene matches: 15. The germline V gene encodes CDR1 SGHRS and CDR2 YFSETQ. CDR3 length: 15 residues. This CDR3 reads CASARTGTTFDEQYF. The CDR3 DNA is TGCGCCAGCGCCCGGACCGGGACTACCTTTGACGAGCAGTACTTC.

J is TRBJ2-3 and V is TRBV5-1, with TRBD2 identical over 11 bases. Germline V lookup: CDR1 SGHRS, CDR2 YFSETQ. J gave up 8 bases and V 1 base, and 6 bases lay outside the gene matches. This CDR3 is 15 amino acids long. CDR3 sequence: CASSLLGLAEGTQYF. CDR3 nucleotide sequence: TGCGCCAGCAGCTTGCTGGGACTAGCGGAGGGTACGCAGTATTTT.

The chain joins TRBV14 to TRBJ2-7; D may be TRBD2 (6 bases). There are 17 residues in the CDR3. Germline CDR1 reads SGHDN; CDR2 reads FVKESK. V lost 3 bases to trimming and J lost 2 bases, with 20 bases between them. CDR3 in amino acids: CASSQALGLPGAYEQYF. As DNA, the CDR3 is TGTGCCAGCAGCCAGGCTCTGGGTCTACCGGGGGCCTACGAGCAGTACTTC.

J is TRBJ1-1 and V is TRBV19; D unresolved. This CDR3 contains 13 residues. In germline, CDR1 is LNHDA, CDR2 SQIVND (reference sequence). The ends were cut back, 1 base at V and 2 bases at J, with 5 bases in the middle. The CDR3 DNA reads as TGTGCCAGTAGTATAGCCAGCAACACTGAAGCTTTCTTT. Translation: CASSIASNTEAFF.

This chain connects TRBV18 to TRBJ1-2; D perhaps matches TRBD1 (5 bases). Trimming left V 6 bases short and J 1 base short, with 18 bases between. The germline V gene encodes CDR1 KGHSH and CDR2 LQKENI. The CDR3 sequence is 16 residues long. The CDR3 protein is CASSPGTQDHNYGYTF. Here the CDR3 DNA reads TGTGCCAGCTCGCCCGGGACCCAGGATCATAACTATGGCTACACCTTC.

The chain uses TRBV19 and TRBJ2-1, with D perhaps TRBD1 (5 bases). CDR1 and CDR2 from the germline V gene are LNHDA and SQIVND (reference sequence). Trimming removed 3 bases at V and 2 bases at J, with 11 bases between. The CDR3 has 15 residues. The CDR3 loop reads CASSMLGATYNEQFF. The CDR3 bases are TGTGCCAGTAGTATGCTAGGGGCCACCTACAATGAGCAGTTCTTC.